This entry lists 26 T cell receptor beta chains sequenced from one sample in a study of blood T cells in healthy people across ages (dated by TCRdb to between 2015 and 2016). Library creation used 5' RACE. Sequencing relied on an Illumina HiSeq 2500. The second PCR ran for about 6 to 11 cycles and used a J-beta primer mix along with a sample-barcoded 5' primer. Through fastp at Q25 and MiXCR, TCRdb rebuilt clones from the public reads, retaining in-frame beta chains. Each entry is one CDR3 protein sequence, shown with its most common DNA and genes. The sample data list roughly 1.6 million distinct CDR3 sequences, and around 36% of these were observed just once. Clones ranked in the top ten supply about 10% of the sample. The sample comprised blood. The receptors derive from a woman in her 30s in good health.

This clonotype has ten or more counts. CDR3 nucleotides: TGTGCCGCTTCCCCAGGGGGCGGTGAGCAGTTCTTC. Translation: CAASPGGGEQFF. The chain carries TRBV30 and TRBJ2-1; TRBD1 matches at 8 bases. The ends lost 8 bases at V and 9 bases at J; junction bases unmatched: 9. CDR3 length: 12 residues. Germline-derived CDR1 and CDR2 are GTSNPN and SVGIG (reference sequence).

CDR3 protein: CSARALRDGSYNEQFF. The CDR3 region has the DNA TGCAGTGCTAGAGCCTTAAGGGACGGCTCCTACAATGAGCAGTTCTTC. The chain combines TRBV20-1 with TRBJ2-1; D possibly matches TRBD1 or TRBD2 (5 bases each). V gave up 1 base and J gave up 0 bases, with 13 bases separating them. CDR3 length: 16 amino acids. The germline V gene has CDR1 DFQATT and CDR2 SNEGSKA (reference sequence).

V usage is TRBV12-3 or TRBV12-4 and J usage is TRBJ2-5, with 9 bases fitting TRBD2. The trim removed 6 bases at V and 0 bases at J, leaving 8 bases unmatched. This CDR3 spans 16 amino acids. CDR3 sequence: CASSLIASGNQETQYF. The CDR3, as DNA: TGTGCCAGCAGCTTAATTGCTAGCGGGAACCAAGAGACCCAGTACTTC.

CDR3 nucleotide sequence: TGTGCCAGCAAGTTGCAGGGAACTCTTTCCTGTGAAAAACTGTTTTTT. Translation: CASKLQGTLSCEKLFF. The chain recombines TRBV2 with TRBJ1-4; D might be TRBD1 (5 bases). The CDR3 is made up of 16 amino acids. With 7 bases removed from V and 7 bases from J, the gap between germline ends came to 22 bases. Germline V gives CDR1 SNHLY, CDR2 FYNNEI.

This clonotype was seen only once. The chain uses TRBV15 and TRBJ2-1; D assignment may be TRBD1 or TRBD2 (5 bases each). The CDR3 loop spans 14 amino acids. From germline, CDR1 is LNHNV and CDR2 YYDKDF (reference sequence). V dropped 5 bases and J dropped 7 bases, with 15 bases sitting between them. The CDR3, as DNA: TGTGCCACCAGCCGGGGCTCCCCTCGTAATGAGCAGTTCTTC. Protein product: CATSRGSPRNEQFF.

The table lists this clonotype with a few counts. J is TRBJ2-3 and V is TRBV28, with 11 bases fitting TRBD1. The CDR3 runs to 19 residues. Trimming at V came to 8 bases and at J to 3 bases, leaving 19 bases not matched to a gene. Germline CDR1 and CDR2: MDHEN and SYDVKM. The CDR3 sequence: CASPPSMGTGGSRTDTQYF. As DNA, the CDR3 is TGTGCCAGCCCTCCCTCCATGGGGACAGGGGGATCAAGAACAGATACGCAGTATTTT. Drawing the rest from reference TRBV28 and TRBJ2-3, the complete variable domain is DVKVTQSSRYLVKRTGEKVFLECVQDMDHENMFWYRQDPGLGLRLIYFSYDVKMKEKGDIPEGYSVSREKKERFSLILESASTNQTSMYLCASPPSMGTGGSRTDTQYFGPGTRLTVL.

This clonotype was observed a handful of times. The V call is TRBV30, the J call TRBJ2-7; D remains ambiguous. This CDR3 is built from 12 residues. Trimming stripped 8 bases from V and 5 bases from J, with 16 bases between. The germline gives CDR1 GTSNPN, CDR2 SVGIG (reference sequence). The CDR3 DNA reads TGTGCCCGCTATGGTCTTAAGGACGAGCAGTACTTC. It yields the protein CARYGLKDEQYF.

The rearrangement links TRBV2 to TRBJ2-5, with 12 bases aligning to TRBD2. Germline-derived CDR1 and CDR2 are SNHLY and FYNNEI. The CDR3 has 18 amino acids. With 4 bases clipped from V and 1 base from J, the junction kept 10 bases outside the gene matches. The CDR3: CASSGLGLAGDIQETQYF. CDR3 DNA sequence: TGTGCCAGCAGTGGTCTGGGACTAGCGGGTGACATCCAAGAGACCCAGTACTTC.

This clonotype was counted only a few times. Just one base apart from a much larger clone, this may be a read error. The V call is TRBV15, the J call TRBJ2-7; D gene uncertain. Trimming removed 5 bases at V and 3 bases at J, with 11 bases between. The CDR3 spans 13 residues. Per the germline V gene, CDR1 is LNHNV and CDR2 is YYDKDF (reference sequence). The CDR3: CATSLLQDYEQYF. CDR3 nucleotide sequence: TGTGCCACCAGCCTTCTGCAGGACTACGAGCAGTACTTC. Complete variable domain (other parts from reference TRBV15 and TRBJ2-7): DAMVIQNPRYQVTQFGKPVTLSCSQTLNHNVMYWYQQKSSQAPKLLFHYYDKDFNNEADTPDNFQSRRPNTSFCFLDIRSPGLGDTAMYLCATSLLQDYEQYFGPGTRLTVT.

The chain links TRBV12-3 or TRBV12-4 to TRBJ2-5; 9 nucleotides align to TRBD2. The J call may be incorrect, as the DNA end agrees better with TRBJ2-7. The CDR3 loop spans 16 amino acids. The CDR3 spells CASSYSGLAGNCEQYF. CDR3 DNA: TGTGCCAGCAGTTACTCGGGTCTAGCGGGAAACTGCGAGCAGTACTTC.

This sequence joins TRBV20-1 and TRBJ1-2, with D perhaps TRBD1 (6 bases). The germline CDR1 and CDR2 sequences are DFQATT and SNEGSKA (reference sequence). CDR3 length: 13 amino acids. Trimming pared 6 bases from V and 6 bases from J, leaving 17 bases between. The CDR3 region is CSASRGRVDGYTF. Here the CDR3 DNA reads TGCAGTGCCTCTCGGGGGCGCGTGGATGGCTACACCTTC.

The chain uses TRBV7-3 and TRBJ2-3; the D is unclear. V dropped 8 bases and J dropped 6 bases, with 15 bases sitting between them. CDR3 length: 13 amino acids. The V gene's germline CDR1 is SGHTA and CDR2 FQGTGA. In DNA form, the CDR3 reads TGTGCCAGCTGCCTGGCGGTTGGGGATACGCAGTATTTT. Amino acid sequence: CASCLAVGDTQYF. Together with reference TRBV7-3 and TRBJ2-3, the CDR3 gives the full variable domain: GAGVSQTPSNKVTEKGKYVELRCDPISGHTALYWYRQSLGQGPEFLIYFQGTGAADDSGLPNDRFFAVRPEGSVSTLKIQRTERGDSAVYLCASCLAVGDTQYFGPGTRLTVL.

This sequence joins TRBV15 and TRBJ2-5; 7 bases line up with TRBD2. This CDR3 region has 16 residues. Germline values: CDR1 LNHNV, CDR2 YYDKDF (reference sequence). V dropped 6 bases and J dropped 4; count of bases not matched to a gene: 14. The CDR3 DNA reads TGTGCCACCAGGTCCCCGAGGCGGGAGTTTCGAGAGACCCAGTACTTC. It encodes CATRSPRREFRETQYF. Full variable domain (rest looked up from reference TRBV15 and TRBJ2-5): DAMVIQNPRYQVTQFGKPVTLSCSQTLNHNVMYWYQQKSSQAPKLLFHYYDKDFNNEADTPDNFQSRRPNTSFCFLDIRSPGLGDTAMYLCATRSPRREFRETQYFGPGTRLLVL.

This clonotype was counted many times. A junction boundary mismatches the germline segment, possibly from a read error. V is TRBV5-1 and J is TRBJ2-7; 8 bases are a match to TRBD2. Germline assignment: CDR1 SGHRS and CDR2 YFSETQ. There are 13 residues in the CDR3. The CDR3 is CASSSGLAYEQYF. CDR3 DNA sequence: TGTGCCAGCAGTTCGGGACTAGCCTACGAGCAGTACTTC.

This clonotype was observed a few times. V and J are TRBV4-1 and TRBJ1-2, with D possibly matching TRBD1 (5 bases). Trimming took off 3 bases at V and 5 bases at J, with 16 bases between the two ends. The CDR3 totals 15 residues. Per the germline V gene, CDR1 is MGHRA and CDR2 is YSYEKL. This CDR3 is CASSQFGQGEYGYTF. The DNA of the CDR3 is TGCGCCAGCAGCCAGTTCGGGCAGGGCGAATATGGCTACACCTTC.

This clonotype was recorded a few times. At one end, the junction sequence differs from germline, possibly due to a read error. The rearrangement uses TRBV12-3 or TRBV12-4 and TRBJ2-3; D uncertain. The length of the CDR3 is 12 residues. The CDR3 DNA reads TGTGCCAGCAGTTCCGGCACAGATGCGCAGTATTTT. It specifies CASSSGTDAQYF.

The chain links TRBV7-2 to TRBJ2-3; possible D gene TRBD2, 5 bases. The CDR3 covers 16 residues. V lost 5 bases to trimming and J lost 5 bases, with 20 bases between them. Looked up from germline, CDR1 is SGHTA and CDR2 is FQGNSA. The CDR3 sequence is CASSLGSGWALDTQYF. DNA of the CDR3: TGTGCCAGCAGCCTCGGGTCGGGGTGGGCGTTAGATACGCAGTATTTT.

This clonotype was detected many times. This chain links TRBV27 with TRBJ2-5; D is ambiguous. This CDR3 has 10 residues. V dropped 7 bases and J dropped 3 bases, with 3 bases sitting between them. CDR1 and CDR2 from the germline V gene are MNHEY and SMNVEV (reference sequence). The chain's CDR3 is CASTEETQYF. The CDR3 nucleotides are TGTGCCAGCACGGAAGAGACCCAGTACTTC.

This clonotype turned up a few times. J is TRBJ2-3 and V is TRBV20-1, with 7 bases identical to TRBD2. The germline CDR1 and CDR2 sequences are DFQATT and SNEGSKA (reference sequence). After removal of 4 bases from V and 5 bases from J, the junction contained 6 bases not matched to a gene. This CDR3 spans 13 amino acids. Here the CDR3 reads CSAKRESGDTQYF. In DNA form, the CDR3 reads TGCAGTGCTAAGCGGGAATCCGGAGATACGCAGTATTTT.

Concerning this clonotype itself: Germline is not matched at one junction end, which may reflect a read error. CDR3 in amino acids: CAGSLGRETSEAFF. The CDR3 nucleotides are TGTGCCGGCAGTTTAGGCAGAGAAACGTCTGAAGCTTTCTTT. The chain couples TRBV12-3 or TRBV12-4 to TRBJ1-1; D is uncertain. The CDR3 is made up of 14 amino acids.

This chain connects TRBV4-1 to TRBJ2-7; 8 bases fit TRBD2. Germline V gene sequence: CDR1 MGHRA, CDR2 YSYEKL. The CDR3 totals 18 residues. J was trimmed by 3 bases and V by 0 bases; bases with no gene match: 13. In nucleotides, the CDR3 is TGCGCCAGCAGCCAAGATAAAGGACTAGCCGACATAAACTACGAGCAGTACTTC. Protein product: CASSQDKGLADINYEQYF.

Only a few counts were recorded for this clonotype. The rearrangement joins TRBV6-5 to TRBJ2-3; TRBD1 or TRBD2 may be the D gene (6 bases each). The germline gives CDR1 MNHEY, CDR2 SVGAGI. V lost 7 bases and J 6 bases, leaving 26 bases between the germline ends. The CDR3 totals 17 residues. The CDR3 sequence is CASIIPGGRQNADTQYF. The DNA for the CDR3 is TGTGCCAGCATTATCCCCGGGGGCAGGCAAAACGCGGATACGCAGTATTTT.

The J gene is TRBJ1-1, the V gene TRBV15; TRBD1 matches at 7 bases. From germline, CDR1 is LNHNV and CDR2 YYDKDF (reference sequence). The CDR3 sequence is 16 residues long. Trimming cost V 4 bases and J 1 base; bases outside gene matches: 9. The CDR3 bases are TGTGCCACCAGCACCCTCGGGACAGATCGGAACACTGAAGCTTTCTTT. As protein: CATSTLGTDRNTEAFF.

The count of this clonotype is one. The junction shows a germline mismatch at one end, possibly a read error. The gene calls are TRBV6-2 or TRBV6-3 and TRBJ2-7; possible D gene TRBD2, 6 bases. CDR3 length equals 14 residues. CDR1 is MNHEY, CDR2 SVGEGT, per germline. The CDR3 loop is CASSCGGVDYGQYF. The CDR3, as DNA: TGTGCCAGCAGTTGCGGCGGGGTTGACTACGGGCAGTACTTC.

This chain connects TRBV3-1 to TRBJ2-5; TRBD2 matches at 9 bases. This CDR3 is 13 amino acids long. After removal of 6 bases from V and 8 bases from J, the junction contained 7 bases not matched to a gene. The germline V gene encodes CDR1 LGHDT and CDR2 YNNKEL (reference sequence). The CDR3 DNA reads TGTGCCAGCAGACCCGGGACTAGCCTAACCCAGTACTTC. Its protein product is CASRPGTSLTQYF.

Many counts were recorded for this clonotype. V gene TRBV20-1 combines with J gene TRBJ2-7; the D is unclear. Between the trimmed V and J ends, which lost 0 bases and 6 bases, there was a span of 15 bases. The CDR3 contains 14 residues. CDR1 and CDR2 from the germline V gene are DFQATT and SNEGSKA (reference sequence). This CDR3 reads CSARDYRQDGEQYF. The CDR3 nucleotides are TGCAGTGCTAGAGATTATAGGCAGGATGGCGAGCAGTACTTC.